The 10 T cell receptor beta chains reported below all come from one sample, sequenced in a study of tumor-infiltrating lymphocytes in primary liver carcinoma. The researchers obtained blood RNA from unsorted whole blood and also extracted germline DNA. A constant-region primer primed TCR beta cDNA synthesis from about 490 ng of total RNA. What produced the TCR beta libraries was three nested multiplex PCR rounds using slightly modified ARM-PCR. The opening two PCR rounds, approximately 10 cycles each, paired TRBV1-TRBV30 forward primers with a C-beta reverse primer. TCRdb processed the multiplex PCR reads anew with MiXCR; each CDR3 protein has one entry. Altogether approximately 300,000 distinct CDR3 sequences are present, approximately 65% being singletons, with the ten largest covering about 8.4%. Sequences were obtained from peripheral blood. All receptors derive from a man aged 40-49 years with primary liver carcinoma and hepatitis B virus infection.

This clonotype was seen a handful of times. The chain couples TRBV7-8 to TRBJ2-3; no reliable D call. The CDR3 totals 14 residues. Germline V gene sequence: CDR1 SGHVS, CDR2 FQNEAQ. The V end lost 8 bases, the J end lost 1 base, and 13 bases lay between the germline ends. The CDR3 reads CASGRTARTDTQYF. DNA of the CDR3: TGTGCCAGCGGCAGGACCGCCCGCACAGATACGCAGTATTTT.

Comment on this clonotype: Germline is not matched at one junction end, which may reflect a read error. The chain couples TRBV11-2 to TRBJ1-1; D gene uncertain. The CDR3 has 14 amino acids. CDR1 and CDR2 (germline): SGHAT, FQNNGV. In nucleotides, the CDR3 is TGTGCCAGCAGTTTAGATCGGAGCCTCAGTGAAGCTTTCTTT. Translating gives CASSLDRSLSEAFF. Using reference TRBV11-2 and TRBJ1-1 for the parts outside the CDR3, the full variable domain is EAGVAQSPRYKIIEKRQSVAFWCNPISGHATLYWYQQILGQGPKLLIQFQNNGVVDDSQLPKDRFSAERLKGVDSTLKIQPAKLEDSAVYLCASSLDRSLSEAFFGQGTRLTVV.

This clonotype has ten or more counts. V gene TRBV6-2 or TRBV6-3 combines with J gene TRBJ2-1; 7 bases match TRBD2. CDR1 is MNHEY, CDR2 SVGEGT, per germline. This CDR3 region has 16 residues. The junction had 7 bases not matched to a gene; V was cut back by 1 base and J by 4 bases. The CDR3 bases are TGTGCCAGCAGTTACTTAGAAGGCGGGGGTTACAATGAGCAGTTCTTC. It specifies CASSYLEGGGYNEQFF.

This clonotype was observed a few times. The chain couples TRBV28 to TRBJ2-7, with D perhaps matching TRBD2 (6 bases). Germline values: CDR1 MDHEN, CDR2 SYDVKM. The CDR3 length is 14 residues. Trimming took 6 bases from V and 6 from J, leaving 18 bases between them. The CDR3 loop is CASSPPRGWFEQYF. The CDR3 DNA follows: TGTGCCAGCAGCCCCCCCCGGGGGTGGTTCGAGCAGTACTTC. The whole variable domain, remainder taken from reference TRBV28 and TRBJ2-7, is DVKVTQSSRYLVKRTGEKVFLECVQDMDHENMFWYRQDPGLGLRLIYFSYDVKMKEKGDIPEGYSVSREKKERFSLILESASTNQTSMYLCASSPPRGWFEQYFGPGTRLTVT.

J is TRBJ1-5 and V is TRBV29-1, with D hard to call. Germline CDR1 SQVTM, CDR2 ANQGSEA. The CDR3 has 13 residues. The ends were cut back, 2 bases at V and 11 bases at J, with 16 bases in the middle. CDR3 residues: CSVESKKTQSQHF. Here the CDR3 DNA reads TGCAGCGTTGAATCTAAGAAGACCCAGTCCCAGCATTTT.

J is TRBJ1-1 and V is TRBV11-2; 7 bases are shared with TRBD1. Germline-derived CDR1 and CDR2 are SGHAT and FQNNGV. The trim removed 3 bases at V and 10 bases at J, leaving 11 bases unmatched. The CDR3 length is 14 residues. CDR3 DNA sequence: TGTGCCAGCAGCTTCCAGGGGGTTGGCACTAGAGCTTTCTTT. It yields the protein CASSFQGVGTRAFF. The variable domain in full, completed from reference TRBV11-2 and TRBJ1-1, reads EAGVAQSPRYKIIEKRQSVAFWCNPISGHATLYWYQQILGQGPKLLIQFQNNGVVDDSQLPKDRFSAERLKGVDSTLKIQPAKLEDSAVYLCASSFQGVGTRAFFGQGTRLTVV.

The V and J genes are TRBV28 and TRBJ1-5; weak D call: TRBD1 (5 bases). Trimming left V 6 bases short and J 2 bases short, with 17 bases between. This CDR3 is built from 16 residues. CDR1 and CDR2 from the germline V gene are MDHEN and SYDVKM. The CDR3 loop reads CASRPGTQKGNQPQHF. The CDR3 nucleotides read TGTGCCAGCAGACCCGGGACCCAAAAGGGCAATCAGCCCCAGCATTTT.

A remark on this clonotype: It may be a read error: a sequence one base away is much more abundant. The rearrangement links TRBV29-1 to TRBJ2-2; 10 bases agree with TRBD1. The germline V gene encodes CDR1 SQVTM and CDR2 ANQGSEA. The CDR3 covers 12 residues. The CDR3 protein is CSVGTGVGELLF. The CDR3 DNA sequence: TGCAGCGTCGGGACAGGGGTCGGGGAGCTGCTTTTT.

This clonotype has more than one count but fewer than ten. The rearrangement uses TRBV6-1 and TRBJ2-3; 10 bases agree with TRBD1. Germline V gives CDR1 MNHNS, CDR2 SASEGT. This CDR3 has 15 residues. Germline trimming cut 6 bases from V and 6 bases from J; bases unmatched to any gene: 9. CDR3: CASRAWDRGSDTQYF. CDR3 DNA sequence: TGTGCCAGCAGGGCATGGGACAGGGGATCCGATACGCAGTATTTT.

V and J are TRBV11-2 and TRBJ1-3; D is ambiguous. This CDR3 is built from 14 residues. The germline V and J ends were trimmed by 4 bases and 0 bases, with 7 bases remaining between them. The germline gives CDR1 SGHAT, CDR2 FQNNGV. CDR3 amino acids: CASSSPASGNTIYF. CDR3 DNA: TGTGCCAGCAGCTCCCCCGCCTCTGGAAACACCATATATTTT.